These 9 T cell receptor beta chains share one sample of origin, sequenced in a study of a mutant IDH1 vaccine in newly diagnosed glioma. Time point specified: week 47, end of study. Vaccinated patients received 300 ug of mutant IDH1 20-mer peptide per dose, with topical imiquimod. Profiling relied on immunoSEQ multiplex PCR, and the TCRdb table lists in-frame clones only, not all of them. The sample records about 36,000 clones, roughly 71% being singletons. These TCRs are of unknown antigen specificity. Sequenced here: PBMCs, sampled from a glioma patient whose treatment included an IDH1 peptide vaccine. These receptors all stem from a middle-aged man with glioma.

On this clone: The same CDR3 also results from other DNA sequences found in this sample. This chain joins TRBV5-6 and TRBJ2-7; no firm D call. CDR1 is SGHDT, CDR2 YYEEEE, per germline. CDR3 size: 14 residues. The CDR3 DNA follows: TGTGCTAGCAGCTTGGGTCGGATTCTCTACGAGCAGTACGTC. It encodes CASSLGRILYEQYV.

The table lists this clone with a few counts. The chain employs TRBV18 and TRBJ1-1; 8 bases agree with TRBD1. The CDR3 has 15 residues. Per germline, CDR1 KGHSH and CDR2 LQKENI. Trimming removed 5 bases from V and 5 bases from J; junction bases left unmatched: 10. CDR3 DNA: TGTGCCAGCTCAGCGACAGGGGAGGGAGAGACTGAAGCTTTCTTT. It is translated as CASSATGEGETEAFF.

As for this clone: A read error may produce the germline difference seen at one junction end. The V gene is TRBV6-6, the J gene TRBJ2-7; D may be TRBD2 (7 bases). This CDR3 has 15 amino acids. CDR1 is MNHNY and CDR2 is SVGAGI in the germline V gene (reference sequence). CDR3 in amino acids: CASSYSNGGGGEEYF. CDR3 coding DNA: TGTGCCAGCAGTTACAGTAATGGTGGCGGGGGCGAGGAGTACTTC.

The chain is built from TRBV6-5 and TRBJ1-5; 7 bases match TRBD1. This CDR3 spans 14 amino acids. The V segment lost 10 bases and the J segment 2 bases; nucleotides outside the gene matches: 8. Germline values: CDR1 MNHEY, CDR2 SVGAGI. Here the CDR3 reads CATRGGGGNQPQHF. CDR3 bases: TGTGCCACCAGGGGGGGCGGCGGCAATCAGCCCCAGCATTTT.

This chain links TRBV19 with TRBJ1-2; a weak D match, TRBD1 (5 bases). CDR3 length: 13 residues. Trimming removed 0 bases from V and 7 bases from J, with 9 bases in between. The germline V gene has CDR1 LNHDA and CDR2 SQIVND (reference sequence). CDR3 residues: CASSIDRDSGYTF. CDR3 bases: TGTGCCAGTAGTATAGACAGGGATTCTGGCTACACCTTC.

The chain is built from TRBV7-9 and TRBJ2-5; 8 nucleotides agree with TRBD1. CDR3 size: 15 residues. From germline, CDR1 is SEHNR and CDR2 FQNEAQ (reference sequence). V lost 6 bases, J lost 3 bases, and 9 bases stayed unmatched. The CDR3 here is CASSLGQVWEETQYF. As DNA, the CDR3 is TGTGCCAGCAGTTTGGGACAGGTTTGGGAAGAGACCCAGTACTTC. The full variable domain, rest sourced from reference TRBV7-9 and TRBJ2-5, is DTGVSQNPRHKITKRGQNVTFRCDPISEHNRLYWYRQTLGQGPEFLTYFQNEAQLEKSRLLSDRFSAERPKGSFSTLEIQRTEQGDSAMYLCASSLGQVWEETQYFGPGTRLLVL.

This clone was observed a handful of times. V gene TRBV7-9 combines with J gene TRBJ1-4, with D maybe TRBD1 (6 bases). Trimming took 2 bases from V and 4 from J, leaving 8 bases between them. The germline gives CDR1 SEHNR, CDR2 FQNEAQ (reference sequence). The CDR3 consists of 14 residues. In DNA form, the CDR3 reads TGTGCCAGCAGCTTAACAGGGAATAATGAAAAACTGTTTTTT. It specifies CASSLTGNNEKLFF.

CDR3 loop: CASSLWSQVTETQYF. The CDR3 nucleotides read TGCGCCAGCAGCTTGTGGAGCCAAGTTACGGAGACCCAGTACTTC. The J gene is TRBJ2-5, the V gene TRBV5-1; D gene unclear. CDR1 and CDR2 from the germline V gene are SGHRS and YFSETQ. The ends were cut back, 1 base at V and 5 bases at J, with 15 bases in the middle. This CDR3 contains 15 residues.

The chain uses TRBV6-5 and TRBJ2-7; D is ambiguous. The V end lost 5 bases, the J end lost 6 bases, and 17 bases lay between the germline ends. Germline V gene sequence: CDR1 MNHEY, CDR2 SVGAGI. The CDR3 length is 14 residues. The CDR3 DNA reads TGTGCCAGCAGTGATTTGCGTAGTAACGCCGAGCAGTACTTC. Translating it yields CASSDLRSNAEQYF.